The next 9 T cell receptor beta chains were all read from a single sample in a study of post-analysis software for immune sequencing data. Researchers reported that TCR beta cDNA libraries carried unique molecular identifiers. In TCRdb, the PCR reads were re-called with MiXCR into one record per CDR3 protein. Seen here are about 260,000 distinct CDR3 sequences, less than 40% observed once, and the top ten hold 4.5% to 5.5%. Their recognized antigens are unknown. Findings and limits, study-wide: Patients carried a handful of TRBV segments more frequently than controls did, and TRBV5-6, TRBV5-1 and TRBV20-1 were among them.

Sequenced sample: blood. All receptors come from a girl aged 10 to 17 with multiple sclerosis.

This chain connects TRBV30 to TRBJ1-1; no definite D call. The CDR3 loop spans 14 amino acids. Germline V lookup: CDR1 GTSNPN, CDR2 SVGIG (reference sequence). Trimming removed 0 bases from V and 4 bases from J, with 12 bases in between. CDR3 sequence: CAWSVWAGSTEAFF. The CDR3, as DNA: TGTGCCTGGAGTGTTTGGGCAGGAAGCACTGAAGCTTTCTTT.

The rearrangement joins TRBV29-1 to TRBJ1-2; D is unresolved. Between the trimmed V and J ends, which lost 7 bases and 4 bases, there was a span of 13 bases. The germline V gene has CDR1 SQVTM and CDR2 ANQGSEA. The CDR3 extends over 12 amino acids. In DNA, the CDR3 is TGCAGCGCCTCCACTGGACTCTATGGCTACACCTTC. Its translation is CSASTGLYGYTF.

This clonotype was counted a few times. The chain carries TRBV5-6 and TRBJ2-2; 7 bases map to TRBD2. J was trimmed by 1 base and V by 5 bases; bases with no gene match: 5. Germline loops: CDR1 SGHDT, CDR2 YYEEEE. The CDR3 extends over 15 amino acids. CDR3 sequence reads: CASSLGLVNTGELFF. The CDR3 DNA reads TGTGCCAGCAGTCTTGGACTAGTGAACACCGGGGAGCTGTTTTTT.

This clonotype was counted at least ten times. V gene TRBV2 combines with J gene TRBJ2-7; the D is unclear. The CDR3 has 13 amino acids. Germline CDR1 and CDR2: SNHLY and FYNNEI. V lost 0 bases to trimming and J lost 2 bases, with 5 bases between them. The CDR3 nucleotides read TGTGCCAGCAGTGAAGCAGCAGCCTACGAGCAGTACTTC. Translating gives CASSEAAAYEQYF. Drawing the rest from reference TRBV2 and TRBJ2-7, the complete variable domain is EPEVTQTPSHQVTQMGQEVILRCVPISNHLYFYWYRQILGQKVEFLVSFYNNEISEKSEIFDDQFSVERPDGSNFTLKIRSTKLEDSAMYFCASSEAAAYEQYFGPGTRLTVT.

This clonotype was observed at least ten times. Here the CDR3 reads CSVGTGQETQYF. For the CDR3, the DNA is TGCAGCGTTGGGACAGGGCAAGAGACCCAGTACTTC. The chain uses TRBV29-1 and TRBJ2-5; 8 bases match TRBD1. CDR1 and CDR2 (germline): SQVTM, ANQGSEA. With V trimmed by 4 bases and J by 2 bases, 0 bases remained unmatched. The CDR3 has 12 amino acids.

This clonotype showed up many times. Just one base apart from a much larger clone, this may be a read error. The CDR3 loop is CASGLDSWDRGCDEQFF. CDR3 DNA: TGTGCTAGTGGTTTGGACAGTTGGGACAGGGGTTGCGATGAGCAGTTCTTC. The J gene is TRBJ2-1, the V gene TRBV12-5; TRBD1 matches at 10 bases. From germline, CDR1 is LGHNT and CDR2 FRNRAP. Germline trimming cut 1 base from V and 8 bases from J; bases unmatched to any gene: 11. The CDR3 covers 17 residues.

This clonotype has at least ten counts. This chain uses TRBV18 with TRBJ1-1, with 7 bases that match TRBD1. Germline V gene data show CDR1 as KGHSH and CDR2 as LQKENI. The CDR3 extends over 12 amino acids. V lost 6 bases and J lost 6; bases outside the gene matches: 4. In nucleotides, the CDR3 is TGTGCCAGCTCCGATCAGGGGGCTGAAGCTTTCTTT. Protein: CASSDQGAEAFF. Full variable domain (missing parts from reference TRBV18 and TRBJ1-1): NAGVMQNPRHLVRRRGQEARLRCSPMKGHSHVYWYRQLPEEGLKFMVYLQKENIIDESGMPKERFSAEFPKEGPSILRIQQVVRGDSAAYFCASSDQGAEAFFGQGTRLTVV.

The chain has TRBV4-1 and TRBJ1-1; D is perhaps TRBD1 (6 bases). The germline V gene encodes CDR1 MGHRA and CDR2 YSYEKL. The CDR3 sequence is 15 residues long. Deletions cut 0 bases from V and 0 bases from J, with 8 bases between. CDR3 loop: CASSQDAGVNTEAFF. DNA of the CDR3: TGCGCCAGCAGCCAAGATGCAGGGGTGAACACTGAAGCTTTCTTT.

Many counts were recorded for this clonotype. The chain is built from TRBV29-1 and TRBJ1-1, with no clear D. V was cut by 2 bases and J by 1 base, with 5 bases left in between. The germline V gene encodes CDR1 SQVTM and CDR2 ANQGSEA. The CDR3 spans 12 residues. CDR3 sequence reads: CSVESQNTEAFF. CDR3 nucleotide sequence: TGCAGCGTTGAATCACAGAACACTGAAGCTTTCTTT.